The 10 T cell receptor beta chains listed next were all sequenced from one sample in a study of CD8 T cells in ankylosing spondylitis. The antigens of these receptors remain unknown. From the 5' RACE reads, TCRdb called clonotypes with MiXCR, one entry per CDR3 protein. The data hold some 130,000 distinct CDR3 sequences, with about 15% observed a single time. Study-wide findings and caveats: Ankylosing spondylitis blood seemed to carry a telltale TCR beta motif made of about 8 highly homologous variants.

Sequences were obtained from blood, either unsorted or a sorted T cell fraction (not recorded which). The receptors were sampled from a male donor with ankylosing spondylitis.

Written as DNA, the CDR3 is TGTGCCAGCAGTAAGGGAAGCATTCAGTACTTC. Its translation is CASSKGSIQYF. This sequence joins TRBV27 and TRBJ2-4; D is ambiguous. V was trimmed by 5 bases and J by 9 bases, leaving 8 bases between them. Looked up from germline, CDR1 is MNHEY and CDR2 is SMNVEV (reference sequence). This CDR3 spans 11 amino acids.

This clonotype has a single count. The chain is built from TRBV27 and TRBJ1-6; D uncertain. CDR3 length: 11 residues. Germline assignment: CDR1 MNHEY and CDR2 SMNVEV (reference sequence). The V and J ends lost 5 bases and 16 bases respectively, with 12 bases between them. CDR3 protein: CASSGGLKLHF. In DNA form, the CDR3 reads TGTGCCAGCAGTGGCGGACTCAAGCTCCACTTT.

This clonotype came up a few times. The V gene is TRBV9, the J gene TRBJ2-1; either TRBD1 or TRBD2 may fit D (6 bases each). The CDR3 has 15 amino acids. Per germline, CDR1 SGDLS and CDR2 YYNGEE. V lost 0 bases and J lost 2, with 9 bases in between. In DNA form, the CDR3 reads TGTGCCAGCAGCGTAGCGGGGGCCCCCTACAATGAGCAGTTCTTC. Amino acids: CASSVAGAPYNEQFF.

The V gene is TRBV20-1, the J gene TRBJ2-1; 11 bases match TRBD2. The CDR3 loop spans 20 amino acids. Germline V gene sequence: CDR1 DFQATT, CDR2 SNEGSKA (reference sequence). V lost 5 bases, J lost 0 bases, and 18 bases stayed unmatched. The CDR3 DNA reads as TGCAGTGCTGATGGCTCTGCTGGGACTAGCGGTTCCAGCTCCTACAATGAGCAGTTCTTC. Protein: CSADGSAGTSGSSSYNEQFF.

This clonotype was counted between two and nine times. The gene calls are TRBV29-1 and TRBJ2-7, with TRBD2 matching over 7 bases. This CDR3 comprises 12 residues. The V gene end was trimmed by 4 bases and the J gene end by 3 bases; junction bases not matched to a gene: 3. From germline, CDR1 is SQVTM and CDR2 ANQGSEA. CDR3 nucleotides: TGCAGCGTTGTTGCGGGAGACTACGAGCAGTACTTC. Its protein product is CSVVAGDYEQYF.

This clonotype was detected only a few times. The rearrangement joins TRBV27 to TRBJ2-7; 14 bases match TRBD2. CDR1 is MNHEY, CDR2 SMNVEV, per germline (reference sequence). The V gene end was trimmed by 6 bases and the J gene end by 2 bases; junction bases not matched to a gene: 6. This CDR3 is built from 16 residues. The CDR3 spells CASSGTSGSVTYEQYF. CDR3 bases: TGTGCCAGCAGCGGGACTAGCGGGAGCGTAACCTACGAGCAGTACTTC.

This clonotype has only a few counts. The V call is TRBV2, the J call TRBJ2-7; weak D call: TRBD1 (6 bases). The CDR3 runs to 13 residues. CDR1 is SNHLY, CDR2 FYNNEI, per germline. V shed 4 bases and J shed 4 bases, with 11 bases lying between them. This CDR3 is CASSGTAVYEQYF. The CDR3 DNA sequence: TGTGCCAGCAGTGGGACAGCGGTGTACGAGCAGTACTTC. Using reference TRBV2 and TRBJ2-7 for the parts outside the CDR3, the full variable domain is EPEVTQTPSHQVTQMGQEVILRCVPISNHLYFYWYRQILGQKVEFLVSFYNNEISEKSEIFDDQFSVERPDGSNFTLKIRSTKLEDSAMYFCASSGTAVYEQYFGPGTRLTVT.

This clonotype has just a few counts. V gene TRBV7-9 combines with J gene TRBJ2-7, with D uncertain. V lost 1 base, J lost 2 bases, and 9 bases lay in between. This CDR3 has 14 amino acids. CDR1 is SEHNR and CDR2 is FQNEAQ in the germline V gene (reference sequence). The CDR3 DNA follows: TGTGCCAGCAGCTTAGGATCACAGCCCTACGAGCAGTACTTC. Protein: CASSLGSQPYEQYF.

The chain joins TRBV7-9 to TRBJ1-1, with 7 bases lining up with TRBD1. CDR1 is SEHNR, CDR2 FQNEAQ, per germline (reference sequence). The CDR3 covers 17 residues. Germline trimming cut 3 bases from V and 3 bases from J; bases unmatched to any gene: 13. In DNA, the CDR3 is TGTGCCAGCAGCTTGAAGGGTGGGCGCAGGGGGGACACTGAAGCTTTCTTT. Amino acids: CASSLKGGRRGDTEAFF.

The V call is TRBV4-1, the J call TRBJ2-1; D is unresolved. V was clipped by 1 base and J by 8 bases, with 9 bases between them. Germline CDR1 is MGHRA and CDR2 is YSYEKL. This CDR3 has 13 residues. The CDR3 is CASSQAIAHEQFF. CDR3 nucleotides: TGCGCCAGCAGCCAAGCCATAGCCCATGAGCAGTTCTTC.